This is a list of T cell receptor beta chains from one sample in a study of regulatory T cells in long-lasting Graves disease. TCRdb reanalysed the multiplex PCR reads using MiXCR and keeps one entry per CDR3 protein. The table has under 450,000 distinct CDR3 sequences, about a sixth seen once. The same specimen was also included in a second study, on T cells in Graves' hyperthyroidism and ophthalmopathy.

The input for sequencing was peripheral blood mononuclear cells (PBMCs), taken at new diagnosis, from a patient treated with antithyroid drugs. Receptors were obtained from a woman under 30 with Graves disease. CDR3s leave out the opening cysteine and the closing phenylalanine or tryptophan.

TRBV6-1	TRBJ2-2	ASNRQLNTGELF
TRBV12-3/TRBV12-4	TRBJ2-1	ASSRSSYNEQF
TRBV20-1	TRBJ2-6	SARTDSISGANVLT
TRBV6-1	TRBJ1-1	ASTPARDTEAF
TRBV11-2	TRBJ1-6	ASSSQGAGSPLH
TRBV27	TRBJ2-1	ASSFLGVVGYNEQF
TRBV5-1	TRBJ1-5	ASSLAGGHNQPQH
TRBV28	TRBJ1-5	ASSETGSNQPQH
TRBV28	TRBJ2-1	ASREPRTSGRGNEQF
TRBV3-1	TRBJ2-7	ASRPGTVDEQY
TRBV9	TRBJ2-7	ASSVGDSRQY
TRBV28	TRBJ1-1	ASSLGGQRGTEAF
TRBV6-2/TRBV6-3	TRBJ1-1	ATKDGVNTEAF
TRBV7-9	TRBJ2-5	ASSLATERGGQETQY
TRBV7-3	TRBJ2-1	ASSLDRGFYNEQF
TRBV7-9	TRBJ2-1	ASSLGRGGTNEQF
TRBV7-8	TRBJ1-1	ASSLGEGEAF
TRBV20-1	TRBJ2-2	SARVRFTGELF
TRBV28	TRBJ2-5	ASGWDPNQETQY
TRBV12-3/TRBV12-4	TRBJ1-2	ASSPLLTGPQYGYT
TRBV3-1	TRBJ2-1	TSSPHPGGRDGEQF
TRBV3-1	TRBJ2-3	ASSQETGGTQY
TRBV5-6	TRBJ2-3	ASSGRTLAWTDTQY
TRBV6-1	TRBJ1-2	VSSELTGVYYGYT
TRBV5-1	TRBJ1-5	ASSQGSGSNQPQH
TRBV7-8	TRBJ2-3	ASSHGQGATDTQY
TRBV3-1	TRBJ1-6	ASSGGTGQSSYNSPLH
TRBV4-1	TRBJ2-7	ASSSRDSTYEQY
TRBV10-3	TRBJ2-5	AISVKIGGQETQY
TRBV3-1	TRBJ1-1	ASSRAGTGVGALNTEAF
TRBV5-1	TRBJ2-2	ASSGRSDTGELF
TRBV3-1	TRBJ2-1	ASNRRGAPYNEQF
TRBV7-8	TRBJ2-1	ASSLVVVVGRVNERF
TRBV30	TRBJ1-2	ASPMGGGYGYT
TRBV12-3/TRBV12-4	TRBJ2-5	ASSLSGYRETQY
TRBV6-1	TRBJ1-1	ASTYSGTGPGGTEAF
TRBV3-1	TRBJ2-6	ASSQGTGLGANVLT
TRBV28	TRBJ2-1	ASSPAPGLAGGPNEQF
TRBV19	TRBJ2-2	ASSRDRGRSGELF
TRBV7-2	TRBJ1-5	ASSLYQSNQPQH
TRBV28	TRBJ2-7	ASSPSGTSKAYEQY
TRBV9	TRBJ2-5	ASSVGPSGPMLETQY
TRBV28	TRBJ2-7	ASSFGASGSYEQY
TRBV7-8	TRBJ2-1	ASSSPYGGGSYNEQF
TRBV7-9	TRBJ2-7	ASRGGRESYEQY
TRBV18	TRBJ2-1	ASSSPGLAGANEQF